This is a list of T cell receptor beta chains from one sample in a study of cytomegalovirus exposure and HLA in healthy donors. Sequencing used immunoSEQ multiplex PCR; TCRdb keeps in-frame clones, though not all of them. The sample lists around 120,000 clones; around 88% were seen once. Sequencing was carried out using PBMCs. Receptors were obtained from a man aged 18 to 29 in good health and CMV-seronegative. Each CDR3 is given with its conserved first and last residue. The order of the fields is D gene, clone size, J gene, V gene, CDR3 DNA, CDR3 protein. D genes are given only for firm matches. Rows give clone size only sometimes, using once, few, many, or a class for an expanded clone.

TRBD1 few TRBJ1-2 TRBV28 TGTGCCACTAACTCCGGGACAGGGTTTCCCTACACCTTC CATNSGTGFPYTF
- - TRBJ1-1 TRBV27 TGTGCCAGCAGCGGTCAGTCTCGGGACACTGAAGCTTTCTTT CASSGQSRDTEAFF
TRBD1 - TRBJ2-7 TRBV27 TGTGCCAGCAGCAGCGGACAGGTAGGCTACGAGCAGTACTTC CASSSGQVGYEQYF
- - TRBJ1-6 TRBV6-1 TGTGCCAGCATGGGAGGTATTGGTTTTAGCTCACCCCTCCACTTT CASMGGIGFSSPLHF
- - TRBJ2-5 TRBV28 TGTGCCAGCAGACCAGGGTTCCGAGAGACCCAGTACTTC CASRPGFRETQYF
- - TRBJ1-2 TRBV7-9 TGTGCCAGCAGCGCCCGCCTCGAGTACAGGCACGGCTACACCTTC CASSARLEYRHGYTF
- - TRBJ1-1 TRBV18 TGTGCCAGCTCACCATTCGGTCACACTGAAGCTTTCTTT CASSPFGHTEAFF
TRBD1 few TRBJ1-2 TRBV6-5 TGTGCCAGCACTTCGACCGGGACAGGGCGCTATGGCTACACCTTC CASTSTGTGRYGYTF
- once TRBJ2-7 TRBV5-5 TGTGCCAGCAGCACCACAGGGACCACCTACGAGCAGTACTTC CASSTTGTTYEQYF
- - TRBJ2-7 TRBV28 TGTGCCAGCAGTTTTCTTCGGACAGCCCACGAGCAGTACTTC CASSFLRTAHEQYF
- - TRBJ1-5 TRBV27 TGTGCCAGCCAAGAGGGTTATAGCAATCAGCCCCAGCATTTT CASQEGYSNQPQHF
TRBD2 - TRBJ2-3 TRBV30 TGTGCCTGGAGTGTACTCAGGGCGGGGGGCCTTTTTGATAGCACAGATACGCAGTATTTT CAWSVLRAGGLFDSTDTQYF
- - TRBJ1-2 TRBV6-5 TGTGCCAGCAGTTACTCGTGGACATTCGGCTACACCTTC CASSYSWTFGYTF
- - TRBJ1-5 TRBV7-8 TGTGCCAGCAGCCACGTTCAGGGTGGGCAGCCCCAGCATTTT CASSHVQGGQPQHF
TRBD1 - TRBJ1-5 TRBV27 TGTGCCAGCAGTTATTCCCCCGGGACAGGTGATCAGCCCCAGCATTTT CASSYSPGTGDQPQHF
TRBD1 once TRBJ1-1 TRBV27 TGTGCCAGCAGTTCCTTCCACAGACAGGGGGCCAGGAACACTGAAGCTTTCTTT CASSSFHRQGARNTEAFF
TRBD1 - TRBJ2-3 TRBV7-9 TGTGCCAGCAGCCCAAACACAGGGGGCACAGATACGCAGTATTTT CASSPNTGGTDTQYF
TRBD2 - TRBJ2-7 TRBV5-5 TGTGCCAGCAGCTTGGCGACTAGCGGGCCCCACGGGGAGCAGTACTTC CASSLATSGPHGEQYF
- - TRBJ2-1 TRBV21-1 TGTGCCAGCAGCAAGTCGACAGGGGGCTCCTACAATGAGCAGTTCTTC CASSKSTGGSYNEQFF
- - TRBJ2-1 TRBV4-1 TGCGCCAGCATCGGGGAATCCTACAATGAGCAGTTCTTC CASIGESYNEQFF
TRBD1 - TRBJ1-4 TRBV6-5 TGTGCCAGCAGCAACGTAGGGACAGGGCGTGAAAAACTGTTTTTT CASSNVGTGREKLFF
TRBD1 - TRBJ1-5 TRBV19 TGTGCCAGCAGCCCGGGTAGGCGAACAGGGGGTCAGCCCCAGCATTTT CASSPGRRTGGQPQHF